These 29 T cell receptor beta chains originate from one sample sequenced in a study of shared clonotypes between healthy human individuals. Sequencing was performed with immunoSEQ multiplex PCR; in TCRdb, only in-frame clones are kept and a portion is missing. The sample contains hundreds of thousands of clones, 92% of which appear only once. CD45RO-negative CD8 cells positively selected for CCR7 made up the naive population, which excluded terminally differentiated effector memory CD45RA+ cells. Material for sequencing was naive CD8+ T cells sorted from blood. All receptors come from a man aged 25 to 40 in good health.

This chain uses TRBV29-1 with TRBJ2-2; D unclear. The V end lost 4 bases, the J end lost 0 bases, and 9 bases lay between the germline ends. CDR1 is SQVTM and CDR2 is ANQGSEA in the germline V gene. There are 14 residues in the CDR3. The CDR3 here is CSVVADTNTGELFF. CDR3 sequence (DNA): TGCAGCGTTGTGGCAGACACGAACACCGGGGAGCTGTTTTTT.

The chain is built from TRBV5-6 and TRBJ2-1; no clear D gene. The CDR3 consists of 12 residues. Trimming pared 6 bases from V and 10 bases from J, leaving 14 bases between. Germline V CDR1 and CDR2: SGHDT, YYEEEE. This CDR3 is CASNTGLGEQFF. The CDR3 coding sequence is TGTGCCAGCAACACCGGGTTGGGGGAGCAGTTCTTC.

The chain employs TRBV19 and TRBJ2-3; D gene unclear. V dropped 6 bases and J dropped 1 base, with 11 bases sitting between them. The length of the CDR3 is 14 residues. In germline, CDR1 is LNHDA, CDR2 SQIVND (reference sequence). The CDR3 protein is CASRMISGTDTQYF. CDR3 coding DNA: TGTGCCAGTAGAATGATTTCAGGCACAGATACGCAGTATTTT.

The chain combines TRBV28 with TRBJ2-1, with TRBD2 identical over 11 bases. The length of the CDR3 is 14 residues. In germline, CDR1 is MDHEN, CDR2 SYDVKM. J lost 6 bases, V lost 4 bases, and 2 bases had no gene match. The CDR3 DNA reads as TGTGCCAGCAGTTGGGGACTAGCGGTCAATGAGCAGTTCTTC. This translates into CASSWGLAVNEQFF. Filled out from reference TRBV28 and TRBJ2-1, the complete variable domain reads DVKVTQSSRYLVKRTGEKVFLECVQDMDHENMFWYRQDPGLGLRLIYFSYDVKMKEKGDIPEGYSVSREKKERFSLILESASTNQTSMYLCASSWGLAVNEQFFGPGTRLTVL.

The CDR3 DNA reads TGCGCCAGCAGTGAGGGCGAGGACAAACTATTGAGCTCCTACAATGAGCAGTTCTTC. Protein sequence: CASSEGEDKLLSSYNEQFF. The chain employs TRBV10-1 and TRBJ2-1; weak D call: TRBD1 (5 bases). CDR1 is WNHNN, CDR2 SYGVQD, per germline (reference sequence). The CDR3 has 19 residues. V gave up 2 bases and J gave up 0 bases, with 20 bases separating them.

The chain combines TRBV27 with TRBJ2-3; D could derive from TRBD1 or TRBD2 (6 bases each). V gave up 2 bases and J gave up 3 bases, with 9 bases separating them. The germline V gene has CDR1 MNHEY and CDR2 SMNVEV (reference sequence). This CDR3 has 14 amino acids. The DNA for the CDR3 is TGTGCCAGCAGTTTACAGGGGAGGACAGATACGCAGTATTTT. Translation gives CASSLQGRTDTQYF.

The chain is built from TRBV29-1 and TRBJ2-4; TRBD1 matches 9 bases. Trimming at V came to 6 bases and at J to 7 bases, leaving 4 bases not matched to a gene. Germline V gene lookup returns CDR1 SQVTM and CDR2 ANQGSEA. The CDR3 length is 12 residues. The CDR3 protein is CSVPGTGNIQYF. The CDR3 DNA reads TGCAGCGTACCCGGGACAGGGAACATTCAGTACTTC.

The rearrangement joins TRBV6-5 to TRBJ1-4; D remains unclear. The germline V and J ends were trimmed by 2 bases and 7 bases, with 8 bases remaining between them. CDR3 length equals 13 residues. Per germline, CDR1 MNHEY and CDR2 SVGAGI. The CDR3 spells CASSYVWGEKLFF. In nucleotides, the CDR3 is TGTGCCAGCAGTTACGTGTGGGGTGAAAAACTGTTTTTT.

The table lists this clone with a few counts. The chain links TRBV4-1 to TRBJ2-1; 10 bases agree with TRBD1. The CDR3 has 15 amino acids. Germline V CDR1 and CDR2: MGHRA, YSYEKL. Losses at the gene ends were 3 bases for V and 8 bases for J; bases not matched to a gene: 7. The CDR3 loop is CASSHLWDRGHEQFF. CDR3 bases: TGCGCCAGCAGCCACCTGTGGGACAGGGGACATGAGCAGTTCTTC.

V usage is TRBV11-3 and J usage is TRBJ2-4; D gene ambiguous. Germline CDR1 reads SGHNT; CDR2 reads YENEEA. This CDR3 is built from 14 residues. Between the trimmed V and J ends, which lost 3 bases and 1 base, there was a span of 7 bases. The CDR3 spells CASSLKGAKNIQYF. The CDR3 DNA reads as TGTGCCAGCAGCTTGAAAGGCGCCAAAAACATTCAGTACTTC.

The rearrangement uses TRBV7-9 and TRBJ2-2; a possible D gene is TRBD1 (6 bases). CDR1 SEHNR and CDR2 FQNEAQ come from the germline V gene (reference sequence). This CDR3 contains 15 residues. V was pared by 6 bases and J by 1 base, with 12 bases between. CDR3 DNA: TGTGCCAGCAGTTCTGACAGGTTGAACACCGGGGAGCTGTTTTTT. This codes for CASSSDRLNTGELFF.

The chain joins TRBV30 to TRBJ1-1; 7 bases agree with TRBD1. The CDR3 runs to 17 residues. From germline, CDR1 is GTSNPN and CDR2 SVGIG (reference sequence). After removal of 5 bases from V and 0 bases from J, the junction contained 15 bases not matched to a gene. The CDR3 is CAWSGSRDSFMNTEAFF. For the CDR3, the DNA is TGTGCCTGGTCAGGTTCCCGGGACAGCTTCATGAACACTGAAGCTTTCTTT.

The chain joins TRBV7-8 to TRBJ2-5; 8 bases agree with TRBD2. The trim removed 2 bases at V and 5 bases at J, leaving 10 bases unmatched. This CDR3 region has 16 residues. Germline V lookup: CDR1 SGHVS, CDR2 FQNEAQ. The CDR3 spells CASSLWLAGSRETQYF. DNA for the CDR3: TGTGCCAGCAGCTTATGGCTAGCGGGCTCCCGGGAGACCCAGTACTTC.

To note about this clone: This same CDR3 is encoded by further DNA sequences in the sample. This chain joins TRBV7-8 and TRBJ2-7; D unresolved. This CDR3 contains 12 residues. CDR1 and CDR2 (germline): SGHVS, FQNEAQ. V was cut by 5 bases and J by 0 bases, with 5 bases left in between. The CDR3: CASSTSSYEQYF. The CDR3 region has the DNA TGTGCCAGCAGCACCTCCTCCTACGAGCAGTACTTC.

This chain links TRBV5-1 with TRBJ2-3; D uncertain. The CDR3 runs 16 residues. The germline gives CDR1 SGHRS, CDR2 YFSETQ. Trimming stripped 4 bases from V and 2 bases from J, with 17 bases between. CDR3 loop: CASSPEIPRSTDTQYF. The CDR3 DNA follows: TGCGCCAGCAGCCCGGAGATTCCCCGATCCACAGATACGCAGTATTTT.

The rearrangement joins TRBV7-9 to TRBJ2-3; D is ambiguous. The CDR3 extends over 12 amino acids. CDR1 SEHNR and CDR2 FQNEAQ come from the germline V gene (reference sequence). V was shortened by 4 bases and J by 5 bases, with 7 bases between the two germline ends. The CDR3 DNA sequence: TGTGCCAGCAGCTACCCGTTAGATACGCAGTATTTT. Encoded protein: CASSYPLDTQYF.

The chain recombines TRBV6-6 with TRBJ2-7; D is perhaps TRBD2 (5 bases). V was clipped by 0 bases and J by 4 bases, with 13 bases between them. Looked up from germline, CDR1 is MNHNY and CDR2 is SVGAGI (reference sequence). The length of the CDR3 is 15 residues. CDR3 residues: CASSYSIEWEYEQYF. The CDR3 nucleotides read TGTGCCAGCAGTTACTCGATTGAATGGGAGTACGAGCAGTACTTC.

This rearrangement joins TRBV9 to TRBJ2-5; D not resolved. Germline values: CDR1 SGDLS, CDR2 YYNGEE. Trimming stripped 4 bases from V and 0 bases from J, with 7 bases between. The CDR3 loop spans 13 amino acids. The CDR3 DNA sequence: TGTGCCAGCAGCCCAGAGTACCAAGAGACCCAGTACTTC. Protein product: CASSPEYQETQYF.

The chain recombines TRBV4-3 with TRBJ2-7; D remains ambiguous. The germline CDR1 and CDR2 sequences are LGHNA and YSLEER. The CDR3 is 15 amino acids. V was cut by 0 bases and J by 1 base, with 10 bases left in between. The CDR3 sequence: CASSQDLRVSYEQYF. For the CDR3, the DNA is TGCGCCAGCAGCCAAGACCTACGGGTATCCTACGAGCAGTACTTC.

This chain links TRBV12-5 with TRBJ1-1, with D possibly being TRBD1 (6 bases). Trimming took 7 bases from V and 5 from J, leaving 14 bases between them. The CDR3 contains 13 residues. In germline, CDR1 is LGHNT, CDR2 FRNRAP. The CDR3 is CASARGGRTEAFF. The CDR3, as DNA: TGTGCTAGTGCCAGGGGAGGGAGGACTGAAGCTTTCTTT.

The chain carries TRBV29-1 and TRBJ2-1, with D hard to call. Trimming stripped 1 base from V and 9 bases from J, with 7 bases between. Germline V gene lookup returns CDR1 SQVTM and CDR2 ANQGSEA. The CDR3 runs to 11 residues. The CDR3 sequence: CSVEVTGEQFF. For the CDR3, the DNA is TGCAGCGTTGAAGTGACGGGTGAGCAGTTCTTC.

As to this clone: This sample includes further DNA sequences coding for the same CDR3. CDR3 protein: CASSFGTSGYEQYF. For the CDR3, the DNA is TGTGCCAGCAGCTTTGGGACTAGCGGCTACGAGCAGTACTTC. The V call is TRBV11-2, the J call TRBJ2-7; 11 bases are shared with TRBD2. J lost 3 bases, V lost 3 bases, and 1 base had no gene match. Germline V gene sequence: CDR1 SGHAT, CDR2 FQNNGV. The CDR3 is made up of 14 amino acids.

This chain joins TRBV7-8 and TRBJ2-7; D may be TRBD1 (6 bases). V dropped 4 bases and J dropped 1 base, with 11 bases sitting between them. The CDR3 has 14 amino acids. The V gene's germline CDR1 is SGHVS and CDR2 FQNEAQ. CDR3 coding DNA: TGTGCCAGCAGCTCCCTCACAGGGTCCTACGAGCAGTACTTC. Amino acid sequence: CASSSLTGSYEQYF.

This clone was observed once. This chain joins TRBV28 and TRBJ2-7, with 13 positions matching TRBD2. V was clipped by 5 bases and J by 1 base; unmatched bases: 11. CDR3 size: 18 residues. Germline CDR1 reads MDHEN; CDR2 reads SYDVKM. CDR3 nucleotide sequence: TGTGCCAGCAGTACGCAGGGACTAGCGGGACGTCGTTCCTACGAGCAGTACTTC. It translates to CASSTQGLAGRRSYEQYF.

The rearrangement links TRBV4-1 to TRBJ2-7; no clear D gene. V lost 4 bases and J lost 3, with 10 bases in between. The CDR3 runs to 13 residues. Germline lookup yields CDR1 MGHRA and CDR2 YSYEKL. DNA for the CDR3: TGCGCCAGCAGCCTCGCTACCAACTACGAGCAGTACTTC. Amino acids: CASSLATNYEQYF.

The rearrangement links TRBV6-4 to TRBJ2-3, with a tentative D call TRBD1 (6 bases). CDR3 size: 15 residues. V was clipped by 6 bases and J by 0 bases, with 13 bases between them. In germline, CDR1 is MRHNA, CDR2 SNTAGT. The CDR3 DNA sequence: TGTGCCAGCAGCGAGACAGGCGGGAGCACAGATACGCAGTATTTT. It translates to CASSETGGSTDTQYF.

This clone was counted once. The V gene is TRBV5-4, the J gene TRBJ2-3; a possible D gene is TRBD2 (6 bases). The CDR3 is made up of 14 amino acids. With 4 bases removed from V and 5 bases from J, the gap between germline ends came to 14 bases. Germline CDR1 SGHNT, CDR2 YYREEE (reference sequence). In DNA form, the CDR3 reads TGTGCCAGCAGCCCTTTGGGGCGGGAAGATACGCAGTATTTT. This gives the protein CASSPLGREDTQYF.

This clone was seen just once. A junction boundary mismatches the germline segment, possibly from a read error. J is TRBJ2-1 and V is TRBV29-1; 8 nucleotides agree with TRBD1. CDR3 length: 16 amino acids. The germline V gene has CDR1 SQVTM and CDR2 ANQGSEA. In DNA, the CDR3 is TGCAGCGCTGAACCCACTCAGGGACAGGCTCCCAATGAGCAGTTCTTC. It encodes CSAEPTQGQAPNEQFF.

The genes are TRBV5-1 and TRBJ2-7; 10 bases fit TRBD1. The CDR3 loop spans 15 amino acids. With V trimmed by 5 bases and J by 2 bases, 7 bases remained unmatched. Germline loops: CDR1 SGHRS, CDR2 YFSETQ. The CDR3 sequence: CASRQDRGSAYEQYF. The CDR3, as DNA: TGCGCCAGCAGACAGGACAGGGGGTCCGCCTACGAGCAGTACTTC.